One and the same sample provided the 15 T cell receptor beta chains below, sequenced in a study of cytomegalovirus exposure and HLA in healthy donors. This PCR relied on a set of 60 Vbeta primers and 13 Jbeta primers. Only in-frame clones appear in the TCRdb table, and some are missing; sequencing was by immunoSEQ multiplex PCR. This table holds tens of thousands of clones, about four fifths found once. The sequenced sample was PBMCs. These TCRs come from a woman in her twenties or thirties in good health and CMV-seronegative.

The chain uses TRBV5-4 and TRBJ1-2; 9 positions match TRBD1. The J segment lost 8 bases and the V segment lost 1 base, leaving 3 bases of the junction unmatched. Germline CDR1 and CDR2: SGHNT and YYREEE (reference sequence). CDR3 size: 13 residues. The CDR3 loop reads CASSLWGTGGYTF. The CDR3 DNA follows: TGTGCCAGCAGCTTGTGGGGGACAGGGGGCTACACCTTC. Full variable domain (outside the CDR3, taken from reference TRBV5-4 and TRBJ1-2): ETGVTQSPTHLIKTRGQQVTLRCSSQSGHNTVSWYQQALGQGPQFIFQYYREEENGRGNFPPRFSGLQFPNYSSELNVNALELDDSALYLCASSLWGTGGYTFGSGTRLTVV.

The J gene is TRBJ1-1, the V gene TRBV5-1; D is unclear. Germline loops: CDR1 SGHRS, CDR2 YFSETQ. The CDR3 contains 14 residues. V was shortened by 2 bases and J by 3 bases, with 11 bases between the two germline ends. The CDR3 bases are TGCGCCAGCAGCTTCCTTCCCGGAGACACTGAAGCTTTCTTT. Its translation is CASSFLPGDTEAFF.

This clone was counted between two and nine times. The rearrangement joins TRBV6-1 to TRBJ2-1; tentative D call: TRBD1 (6 bases). This CDR3 has 15 residues. The V end lost 3 bases, the J end lost 0 bases, and 9 bases lay between the germline ends. The germline CDR1 and CDR2 sequences are MNHNS and SASEGT. The CDR3 nucleotides are TGTGCCAGCAGTGAGACAGGCAGCTCCTACAATGAGCAGTTCTTC. The encoded protein is CASSETGSSYNEQFF.

This chain links TRBV28 with TRBJ1-1; the D is unclear. CDR1 is MDHEN and CDR2 is SYDVKM in the germline V gene. This CDR3 contains 11 residues. Trimming pared 7 bases from V and 2 bases from J, leaving 5 bases between. This CDR3 reads CASNRNTEAFF. The CDR3, as DNA: TGTGCCAGCAACAGAAACACTGAAGCTTTCTTT.

V is TRBV7-2 and J is TRBJ2-5; no clear D. The CDR3 has 11 amino acids. Between the trimmed V and J ends, which lost 7 bases and 0 bases, there was a span of 3 bases. Per the germline V gene, CDR1 is SGHTA and CDR2 is FQGNSA. CDR3 loop: CASTNQETQYF. The CDR3 DNA sequence: TGTGCCAGCACCAACCAAGAGACCCAGTACTTC. The variable domain in full, with the rest retrieved from reference TRBV7-2 and TRBJ2-5, is GAGVSQSPSNKVTEKGKDVELRCDPISGHTALYWYRQSLGQGLEFLIYFQGNSAPDKSGLPSDRFSAERTGGSVSTLTIQRTQQEDSAVYLCASTNQETQYFGPGTRLLVL.

This chain connects TRBV30 to TRBJ1-2; D might be TRBD1 (5 bases). In germline, CDR1 is GTSNPN, CDR2 SVGIG (reference sequence). The V end was cut by 3 bases, the J end by 4 bases, with 15 bases between. CDR3 length equals 14 residues. DNA for the CDR3: TGTGCCTGGAGAGTAAGGGGTTTCCTCTATGGCTACACCTTC. Encoded protein: CAWRVRGFLYGYTF.

The chain has TRBV7-9 and TRBJ2-1; 14 positions agree with TRBD2. This CDR3 has 17 amino acids. Germline CDR1 reads SEHNR; CDR2 reads FQNEAQ (reference sequence). V lost 6 bases, J lost 12 bases, and 16 bases stayed unmatched. The CDR3 is CASRMGGAGTSGSMQFF. The DNA of the CDR3 is TGTGCCAGCAGAATGGGGGGGGCCGGGACTAGCGGGAGCATGCAGTTCTTC. Drawing the rest from reference TRBV7-9 and TRBJ2-1, the complete variable domain is DTGVSQNPRHKITKRGQNVTFRCDPISEHNRLYWYRQTLGQGPEFLTYFQNEAQLEKSRLLSDRFSAERPKGSFSTLEIQRTEQGDSAMYLCASRMGGAGTSGSMQFFGPGTRLTVL.

The chain has TRBV15 and TRBJ1-2; a weak D match, TRBD1 (6 bases). CDR3 length: 15 residues. CDR1 is LNHNV and CDR2 is YYDKDF in the germline V gene (reference sequence). The V end was cut by 1 base, the J end by 4 bases, with 13 bases between. The CDR3 spells CATSRGRQVTYGYTF. The CDR3, as DNA: TGTGCCACCAGCAGAGGAAGACAGGTGACCTATGGCTACACCTTC.

This chain uses TRBV7-9 with TRBJ2-1, with D perhaps TRBD2 (6 bases). Germline-derived CDR1 and CDR2 are SEHNR and FQNEAQ (reference sequence). The CDR3 totals 13 residues. Trimming left V 3 bases short and J 6 bases short, with 9 bases between. The CDR3 nucleotides read TGTGCCAGCAGCTTCGGAGGGCCCAATGAGCAGTTCTTC. This translates into CASSFGGPNEQFF.

The gene calls are TRBV9 and TRBJ2-5, with D possibly matching TRBD1 (6 bases). The J call may not be correct, given that the DNA end is closer to TRBJ2-7. Germline CDR1 reads SGDLS; CDR2 reads YYNGEE. The CDR3 sequence is 15 residues long. CDR3: CASSVGQDRTYEQYF. CDR3 DNA sequence: TGTGCCAGCAGCGTAGGACAGGACAGAACCTACGAGCAGTACTTC.

The gene calls are TRBV28 and TRBJ2-1; possible D gene TRBD1, 5 bases. Germline lookup yields CDR1 MDHEN and CDR2 SYDVKM. V lost 3 bases and J 12 bases, leaving 9 bases between the germline ends. CDR3 size: 11 residues. This CDR3 reads CASSLMQGQFF. The CDR3 coding sequence is TGTGCCAGCAGTTTGATGCAGGGGCAGTTCTTC.

In its sample, this clone was seen once. This chain joins TRBV28 and TRBJ2-7; D not resolved. V lost 4 bases to trimming and J lost 0 bases, with 4 bases between them. Germline assignment: CDR1 MDHEN and CDR2 SYDVKM. The CDR3 spans 12 residues. The CDR3 protein is CASSWASYEQYF. The CDR3 DNA follows: TGTGCCAGCAGTTGGGCCTCCTACGAGCAGTACTTC.

This chain connects TRBV11-2 to TRBJ1-1; 10 bases map to TRBD1. Germline CDR1 is SGHAT and CDR2 is FQNNGV. CDR3 length equals 15 residues. Trimming removed 4 bases from V and 4 bases from J; junction bases left unmatched: 6. The CDR3, as DNA: TGTGCCAGCAGCTCGCCGGGACAGGGGTTCACTGAAGCTTTCTTT. Translating gives CASSSPGQGFTEAFF.

J is TRBJ1-5 and V is TRBV5-1, with 7 bases that match TRBD1. CDR3 length: 15 residues. Trimming took 0 bases from V and 3 from J; bases not matched to a gene: 3. Germline V gene lookup returns CDR1 SGHRS and CDR2 YFSETQ. As DNA, the CDR3 is TGCGCCAGCAGCTTGGAGGGACAGTACAATCAGCCCCAGCATTTT. This sequence encodes CASSLEGQYNQPQHF.

The chain joins TRBV2 to TRBJ1-2, with 8 bases fitting TRBD1. V gave up 0 bases and J gave up 4 bases; unmatched junction bases: 4. The germline CDR1 and CDR2 sequences are SNHLY and FYNNEI. The CDR3 is 15 amino acids. The DNA of the CDR3 is TGTGCCAGCAGTGAAGCGGCGACAGGGGTCTATGGCTACACCTTC. Amino acids: CASSEAATGVYGYTF.